This T cell receptor beta chain is drawn from a study of monozygotic twins with inflammatory bowel disease (dated by TCRdb to about 2019). Some background on the complete study: In total, around 30 monozygotic twin pairs made up the full study: 19 Danish pairs, all IBD-discordant, plus nine German pairs, of which four were IBD-concordant and five were IBD-discordant. Each individual had, on average, about 151 000 unique TCRalpha sequences and 181 000 unique TCRbeta sequences available for analysis. Disease-associated traits were sought mainly through comparisons between IBD patients and their genetically identical healthy co-twins within discordant pairs.

Study-wide conclusions, independent of this receptor: The results gave no support for a single strong signal or clonotype linked to IBD. Differing immunosuppressive treatments among patients may have added background noise and inter-individual variability to the repertoires. Compared with healthy twins, IBD patients had fewer clonotypes in common with other individuals, a difference most pronounced in patients showing signs of disease activity. A decrease in TCRbeta repertoire diversity, as measured by inverse Simpson index, was observed in IBD patients compared with their healthy co-twins. Concordant and discordant twins showed no difference in repertoire similarity, possibly because of limited statistical power. The analysis was unable to tell apart different T cell subtypes.

A roughly 2.5 ml peripheral blood sample was drawn into PAXgene tubes per donor and stored at -80°C. Total RNA was isolated from whole blood with the PAXgene blood miRNA kit on an automated QIAcube, without T cell sorting. Peripheral blood from monozygotic twin pairs, either concordant or discordant for inflammatory bowel disease, underwent deep TCRalpha and TCRbeta repertoire profiling that used unique molecular barcoding. Smoking habits were recorded for all twin pairs, and each individual was classified as a current, former or never smoker. Of note for this clonotype: Its antigen is not yet known.

Library preparation used 5' RACE. The input for every TCR library was 3,500 to 4,500 ng of total RNA. cDNA was synthesized with SMARTScribe reverse transcriptase in eight separate reactions per sample. During cDNA synthesis, template switching introduced unique molecular identifiers that contained a 6-nucleotide sample barcode. TCRalpha and TCRbeta cDNA was amplified by two nested PCRs of about 15 and 9 cycles, with bead purification after each PCR. Before amplification, the cDNA was treated with uracil DNA-glycosylase and purified using the QIAquick PCR purification kit. The second PCR was the step at which Illumina TruSeq-compatible adapters and sample-specific barcodes were added. TapeStation and Qubit were used to check library quality and concentration, and 5 ng of each library went into the pool. Sequencing of pooled libraries was carried out on an Illumina HiSeq2500 single-index Rapid Run using 2 x 100 bp reads and custom sequencing primers. In the source study's methods: MiGEC version 1.2.6 was used for UMI-based consensus assembly to correct PCR and sequencing errors. MiXCR version 2.1.1 handled V(D)J alignment, clonotype assembly and CDR3 extraction. To normalise gene usage, clonotype sharing and MAIT/NKT TCR abundance, the top 1000, 10 000 and 20 000 clonotypes in each sample were analysed. Diversity was computed as the inverse Simpson index with the vegan R package after downsampling to 27 000 UMIs. Paired Mann-Whitney U tests were applied to discordant twin pairs, with Benjamini-Hochberg correction for multiple testing. TCRdb reprocessed the raw reads; every CDR3 protein sequence is a single record, and DNA is not supplied. The V and J calls shown here were made by TCRdb, not taken from the authors' results. The sample's clone listing holds 400,000 to 500,000 distinct CDR3 sequences. 2% to 3% of the sample is held by the ten biggest clonotypes.

Sequencing input: blood. This sequence was found in a human donor with ulcerative colitis or Crohn's disease, or a healthy co-twin of an affected twin (not recorded which).

CDR3 loop: CASRPPRGRSNQPQHF. The rearrangement joined TRBV27 to TRBJ1-5; TCRdb picks TRBD1, but there is no DNA to check that call. The CDR3 runs 16 residues from the cysteine to the phenylalanine. The record lacks a DNA sequence. CDR1 and CDR2, per the germline V gene (reference sequence), are MNHEY and SMNVEV.